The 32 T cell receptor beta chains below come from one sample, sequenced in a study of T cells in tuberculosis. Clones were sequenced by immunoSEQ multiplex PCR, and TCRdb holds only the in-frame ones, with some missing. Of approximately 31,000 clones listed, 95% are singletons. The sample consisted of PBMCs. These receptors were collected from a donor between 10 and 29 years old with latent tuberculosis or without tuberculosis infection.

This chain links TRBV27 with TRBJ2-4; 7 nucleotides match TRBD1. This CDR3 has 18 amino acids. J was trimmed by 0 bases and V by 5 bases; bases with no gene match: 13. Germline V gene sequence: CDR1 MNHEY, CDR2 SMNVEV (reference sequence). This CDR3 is CASSLLPGQPLAKNIQYF. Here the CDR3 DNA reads TGTGCCAGCAGTCTCTTGCCGGGACAGCCTTTAGCCAAAAACATTCAGTACTTC.

The CDR3 region is CASSLGPGQGEDEQFF. The CDR3 DNA reads TGTGCCAGCAGTTTGGGCCCGGGACAGGGGGAAGATGAGCAGTTCTTC. V and J are TRBV28 and TRBJ2-1, with 11 nucleotides matching TRBD1. The trim removed 3 bases at V and 8 bases at J, leaving 9 bases unmatched. This CDR3 is built from 16 residues. Germline V gene lookup returns CDR1 MDHEN and CDR2 SYDVKM.

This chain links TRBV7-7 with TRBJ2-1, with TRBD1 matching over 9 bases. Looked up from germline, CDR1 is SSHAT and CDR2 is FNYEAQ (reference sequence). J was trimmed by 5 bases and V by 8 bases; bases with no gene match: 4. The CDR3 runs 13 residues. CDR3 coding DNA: TGTGCCAGCGGACAGGGGCTGGACAATGAGCAGTTCTTC. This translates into CASGQGLDNEQFF.

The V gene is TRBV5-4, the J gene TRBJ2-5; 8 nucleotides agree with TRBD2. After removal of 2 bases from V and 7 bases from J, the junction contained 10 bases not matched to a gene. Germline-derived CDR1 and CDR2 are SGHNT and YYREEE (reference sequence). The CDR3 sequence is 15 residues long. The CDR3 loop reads CASSFIGTSLGTQYF. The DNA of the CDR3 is TGTGCCAGCAGCTTTATAGGGACTAGTTTGGGGACCCAGTACTTC.

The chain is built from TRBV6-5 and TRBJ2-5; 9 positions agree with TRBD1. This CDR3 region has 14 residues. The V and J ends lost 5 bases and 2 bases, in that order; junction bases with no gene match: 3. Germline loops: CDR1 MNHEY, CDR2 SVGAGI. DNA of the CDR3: TGTGCCAGCAGTACAGGGACAGGGCAAGAGACCCAGTACTTC. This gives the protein CASSTGTGQETQYF.

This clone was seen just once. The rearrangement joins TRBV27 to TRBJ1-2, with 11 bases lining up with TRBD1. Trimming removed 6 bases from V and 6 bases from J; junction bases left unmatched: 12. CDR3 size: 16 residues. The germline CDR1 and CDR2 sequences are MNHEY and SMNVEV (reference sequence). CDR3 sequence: CASRNLGTGGSNGYTF. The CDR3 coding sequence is TGTGCCAGCAGAAACCTAGGGACAGGGGGGTCCAATGGCTACACCTTC.

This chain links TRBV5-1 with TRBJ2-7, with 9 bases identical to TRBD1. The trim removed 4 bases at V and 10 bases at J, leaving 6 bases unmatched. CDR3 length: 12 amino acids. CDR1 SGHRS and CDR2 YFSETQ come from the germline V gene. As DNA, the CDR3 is TGCGCCAGCAGCCTGACAGGGGGGAAACAGTACTTC. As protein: CASSLTGGKQYF.

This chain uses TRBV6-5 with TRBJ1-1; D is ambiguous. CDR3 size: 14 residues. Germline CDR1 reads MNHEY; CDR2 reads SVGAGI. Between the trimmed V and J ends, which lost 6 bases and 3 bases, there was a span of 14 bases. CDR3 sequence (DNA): TGTGCCAGCAGCCGCGGCGGGGTGGACACTGAAGCTTTCTTT. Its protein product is CASSRGGVDTEAFF.

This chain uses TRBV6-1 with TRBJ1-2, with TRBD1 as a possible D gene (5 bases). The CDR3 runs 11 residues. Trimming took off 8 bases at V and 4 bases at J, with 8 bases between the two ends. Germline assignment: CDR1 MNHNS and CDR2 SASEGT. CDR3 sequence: CASWGVYGYTF. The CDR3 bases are TGTGCCAGCTGGGGGGTCTATGGCTACACCTTC.

CDR3: CASSPWTGVMNTEAFF. For the CDR3, the DNA is TGTGCCAGCAGCCCTTGGACAGGGGTTATGAACACTGAAGCTTTCTTT. The chain has TRBV7-6 and TRBJ1-1; 9 positions agree with TRBD1. Unmatched junction bases numbered 7, after V lost 5 bases and J lost 0 bases. The CDR3 covers 16 residues. Per germline, CDR1 SGHVS and CDR2 FNYEAQ.

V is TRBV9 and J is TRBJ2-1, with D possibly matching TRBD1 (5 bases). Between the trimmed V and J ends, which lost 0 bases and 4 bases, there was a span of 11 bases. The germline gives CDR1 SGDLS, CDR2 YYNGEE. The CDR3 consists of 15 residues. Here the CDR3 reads CASSVEGVTYNEQFF. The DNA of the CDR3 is TGTGCCAGCAGCGTAGAAGGGGTTACTTACAATGAGCAGTTCTTC.

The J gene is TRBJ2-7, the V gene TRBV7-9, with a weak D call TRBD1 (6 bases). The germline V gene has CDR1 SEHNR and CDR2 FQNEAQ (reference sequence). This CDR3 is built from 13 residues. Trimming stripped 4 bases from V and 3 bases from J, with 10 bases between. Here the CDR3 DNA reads TGTGCCAGCAGCTCCCAGGACAGCTACGAGCAGTACTTC. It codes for CASSSQDSYEQYF.

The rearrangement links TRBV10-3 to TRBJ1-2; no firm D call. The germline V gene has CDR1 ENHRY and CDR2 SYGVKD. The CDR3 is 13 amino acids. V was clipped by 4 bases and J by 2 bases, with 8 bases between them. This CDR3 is CAISVGGNYGYTF. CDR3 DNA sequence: TGTGCCATCAGTGTAGGAGGAAACTATGGCTACACCTTC.

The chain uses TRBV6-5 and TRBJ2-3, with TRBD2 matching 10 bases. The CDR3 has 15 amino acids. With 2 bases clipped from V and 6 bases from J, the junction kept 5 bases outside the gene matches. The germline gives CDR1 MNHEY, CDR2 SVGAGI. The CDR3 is CASSYTSGDVDTQYF. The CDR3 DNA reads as TGTGCCAGCAGTTACACTAGCGGGGATGTTGATACGCAGTATTTT.

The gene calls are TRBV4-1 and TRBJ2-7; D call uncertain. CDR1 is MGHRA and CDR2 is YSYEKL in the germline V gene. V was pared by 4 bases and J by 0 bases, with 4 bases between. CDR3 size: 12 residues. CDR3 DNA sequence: TGCGCCAGCAGCCCTAACTCCTACGAGCAGTACTTC. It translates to CASSPNSYEQYF.

CDR3 region: CASSIRTGVTEAFF. CDR3 nucleotide sequence: TGTGCCAGCAGTATTCGGACAGGGGTCACTGAAGCTTTCTTT. The chain combines TRBV2 with TRBJ1-1; 9 bases map to TRBD1. Trimming removed 5 bases from V and 4 bases from J; junction bases left unmatched: 5. CDR3 length: 14 residues. The germline CDR1 and CDR2 sequences are SNHLY and FYNNEI. Combining the CDR3 with reference TRBV2 and TRBJ1-1 gives the whole variable domain EPEVTQTPSHQVTQMGQEVILRCVPISNHLYFYWYRQILGQKVEFLVSFYNNEISEKSEIFDDQFSVERPDGSNFTLKIRSTKLEDSAMYFCASSIRTGVTEAFFGQGTRLTVV.

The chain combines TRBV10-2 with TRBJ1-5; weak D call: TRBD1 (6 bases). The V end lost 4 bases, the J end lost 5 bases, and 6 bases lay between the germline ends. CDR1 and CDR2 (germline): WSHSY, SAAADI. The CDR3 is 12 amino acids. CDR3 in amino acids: CASSGTDQPQHF. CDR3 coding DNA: TGCGCCAGCAGTGGGACAGATCAGCCCCAGCATTTT.

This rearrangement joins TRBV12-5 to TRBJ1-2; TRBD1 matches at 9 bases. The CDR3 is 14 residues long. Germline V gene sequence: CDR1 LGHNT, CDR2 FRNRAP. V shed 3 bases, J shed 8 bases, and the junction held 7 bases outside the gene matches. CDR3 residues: CASGLGTGLKGYTF. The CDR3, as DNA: TGTGCTAGTGGTTTAGGGACAGGGTTGAAGGGCTACACCTTC. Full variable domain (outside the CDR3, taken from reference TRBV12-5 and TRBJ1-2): DARVTQTPRHKVTEMGQEVTMRCQPILGHNTVFWYRQTMMQGLELLAYFRNRAPLDDSGMPKDRFSAEMPDATLATLKIQPSEPRDSAVYFCASGLGTGLKGYTFGSGTRLTVV.

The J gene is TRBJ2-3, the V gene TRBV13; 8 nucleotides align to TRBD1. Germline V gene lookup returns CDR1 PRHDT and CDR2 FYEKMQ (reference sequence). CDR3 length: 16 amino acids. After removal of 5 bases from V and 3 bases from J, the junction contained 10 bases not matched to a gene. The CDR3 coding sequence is TGTGCCAGCAGCCTCGGGACAGGAAGAGGGACAGATACGCAGTATTTT. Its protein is CASSLGTGRGTDTQYF. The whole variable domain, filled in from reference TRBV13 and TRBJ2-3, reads AAGVIQSPRHLIKEKRETATLKCYPIPRHDTVYWYQQGPGQDPQFLISFYEKMQSDKGSIPDRFSAQQFSDYHSELNMSSLELGDSALYFCASSLGTGRGTDTQYFGPGTRLTVL.

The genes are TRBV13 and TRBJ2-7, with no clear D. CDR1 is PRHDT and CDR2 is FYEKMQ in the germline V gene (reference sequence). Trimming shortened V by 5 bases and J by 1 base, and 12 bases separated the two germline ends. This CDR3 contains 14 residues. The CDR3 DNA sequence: TGTGCCAGCAGCGCCCCCTTAGCTTCCTACGAGCAGTACTTC. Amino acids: CASSAPLASYEQYF.

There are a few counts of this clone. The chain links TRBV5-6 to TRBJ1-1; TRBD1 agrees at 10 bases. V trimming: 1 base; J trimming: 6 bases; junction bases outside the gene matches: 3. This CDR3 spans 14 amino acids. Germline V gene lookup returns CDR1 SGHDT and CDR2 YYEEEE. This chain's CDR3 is CASSLLGTGAEAFF. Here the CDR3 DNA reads TGTGCCAGCAGCTTGTTAGGGACAGGGGCTGAAGCTTTCTTT.

CDR3 DNA sequence: TGTGCCAGCAGCCATCGGACAGATGCTGAAGCTTTCTTT. It codes for CASSHRTDAEAFF. The chain combines TRBV11-3 with TRBJ1-1; a weak D match, TRBD1 (6 bases). Germline CDR1 reads SGHNT; CDR2 reads YENEEA. The CDR3 is 13 amino acids. V lost 5 bases to trimming and J lost 6 bases, with 13 bases between them.

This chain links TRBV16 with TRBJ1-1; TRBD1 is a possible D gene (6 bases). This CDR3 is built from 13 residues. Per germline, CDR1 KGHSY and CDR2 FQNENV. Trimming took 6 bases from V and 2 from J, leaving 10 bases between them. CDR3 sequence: CASSQQGNTEAFF. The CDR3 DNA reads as TGTGCCAGCAGTCAACAGGGAAACACTGAAGCTTTCTTT.

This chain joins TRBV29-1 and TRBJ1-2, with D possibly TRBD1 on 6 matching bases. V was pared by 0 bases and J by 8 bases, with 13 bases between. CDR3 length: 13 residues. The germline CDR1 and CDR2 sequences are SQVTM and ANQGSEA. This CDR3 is CSVEDLTGPGYTF. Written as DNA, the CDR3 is TGCAGCGTTGAAGATCTGACAGGCCCCGGCTACACCTTC.

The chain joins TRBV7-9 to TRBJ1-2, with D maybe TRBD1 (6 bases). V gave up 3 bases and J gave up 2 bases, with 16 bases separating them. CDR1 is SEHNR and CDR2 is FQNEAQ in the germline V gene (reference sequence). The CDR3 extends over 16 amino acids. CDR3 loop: CASSFGTRGGNYGYTF. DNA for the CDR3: TGTGCCAGCAGCTTCGGGACGAGGGGGGGAAACTATGGCTACACCTTC.

DNA for the CDR3: TGTGCCAGCAGCAAAGCGCTTGGACGGGATAGCAATCAGCCCCAGCATTTT. It is translated as CASSKALGRDSNQPQHF. J is TRBJ1-5 and V is TRBV21-1. TRBV21-1 has pseudogene status. This CDR3 has 17 residues.

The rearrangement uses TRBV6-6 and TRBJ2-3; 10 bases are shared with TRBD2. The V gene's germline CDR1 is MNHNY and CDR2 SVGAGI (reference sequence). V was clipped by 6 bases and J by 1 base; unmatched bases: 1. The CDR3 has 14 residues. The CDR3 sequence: CASRAGGGTDTQYF. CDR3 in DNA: TGTGCCAGCAGAGCGGGAGGGGGCACAGATACGCAGTATTTT.

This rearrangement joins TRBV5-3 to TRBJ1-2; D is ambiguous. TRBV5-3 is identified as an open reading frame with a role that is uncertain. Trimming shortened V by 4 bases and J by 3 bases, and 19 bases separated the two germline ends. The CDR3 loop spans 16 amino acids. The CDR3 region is CARSPPPPTRHYGYTF. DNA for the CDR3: TGTGCCAGAAGCCCACCCCCTCCGACAAGGCACTATGGCTACACCTTC.

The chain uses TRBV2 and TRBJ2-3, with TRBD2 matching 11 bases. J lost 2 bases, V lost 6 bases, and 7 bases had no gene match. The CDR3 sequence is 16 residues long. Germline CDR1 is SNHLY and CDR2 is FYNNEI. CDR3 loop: CASSDGTSGFTDTQYF. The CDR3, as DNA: TGTGCCAGCAGCGACGGGACTAGCGGTTTCACAGATACGCAGTATTTT. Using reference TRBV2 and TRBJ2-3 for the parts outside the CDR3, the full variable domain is EPEVTQTPSHQVTQMGQEVILRCVPISNHLYFYWYRQILGQKVEFLVSFYNNEISEKSEIFDDQFSVERPDGSNFTLKIRSTKLEDSAMYFCASSDGTSGFTDTQYFGPGTRLTVL.

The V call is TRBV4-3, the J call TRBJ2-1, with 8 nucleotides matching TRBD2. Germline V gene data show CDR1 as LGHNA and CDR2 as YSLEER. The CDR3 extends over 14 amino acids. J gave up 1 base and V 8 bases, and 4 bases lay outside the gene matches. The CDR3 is CASSRGGSYNEQFF. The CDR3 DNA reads TGCGCCAGCTCGCGCGGGGGGTCCTACAATGAGCAGTTCTTC.

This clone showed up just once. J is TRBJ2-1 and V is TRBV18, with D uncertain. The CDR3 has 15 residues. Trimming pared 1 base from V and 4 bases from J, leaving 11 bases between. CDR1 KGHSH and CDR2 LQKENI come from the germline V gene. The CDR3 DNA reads TGTGCCAGCTCACCACGAGGAATCGAATACAATGAGCAGTTCTTC. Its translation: CASSPRGIEYNEQFF.

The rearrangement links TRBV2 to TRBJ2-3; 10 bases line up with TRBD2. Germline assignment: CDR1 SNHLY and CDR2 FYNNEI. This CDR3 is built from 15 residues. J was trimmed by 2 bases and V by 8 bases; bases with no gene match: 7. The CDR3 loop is CASRRTSGHTDTQYF. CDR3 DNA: TGTGCCAGCCGGCGGACTAGCGGCCACACAGATACGCAGTATTTT.